The rows below give T cell receptor beta chains drawn from one sample of a study of vaccination and CD4 T cells after COVID-19. Each CDR3 protein is one row after TCRdb ran MiXCR on the PCR reads. This sample has 8,000 to 10,000 distinct CDR3 sequences, with 35% to 45% found just once. Their cognate antigens are unknown. Input material: CD4+ T cells from blood, cultured in vitro. These receptors originate from a human donor in good health. Both conserved end residues are part of each CDR3. D genes are given only for firm matches. Clone sizes are given selectively: once, few, many, or a class where the clone is expanded.

>NA|TRBV20-1|NA|TRBJ2-5
CSASDGHAQETQYF
TGCAGTGCTAGCGATGGACACGCACAAGAGACCCAGTACTTC
>NA|TRBV11-2|NA|TRBJ2-7
CASSSTPTYYEQYF
TGTGCCAGCAGCTCAACCCCCACCTACTACGAGCAGTACTTC
>NA|TRBV2|TRBD1|TRBJ2-1
CASSEEGRGRFF
TGTGCCAGCAGTGAAGAGGGCAGGGGGAGGTTCTTC
>NA|TRBV23-1|TRBD2|TRBJ2-7
CASSQRPNRPGERELYEQYF
TGCGCCAGCAGTCAGCGTCCCAATCGGCCCGGTGAGCGGGAGTTGTACGAGCAGTACTTC
>once|TRBV5-5|NA|TRBJ1-1
CASSQSAVNTEAFF
TGTGCCAGCAGCCAGAGCGCCGTTAACACTGAAGCTTTCTTT
>few|TRBV20-1|TRBD2|TRBJ2-5
CSADSAGGYQETQYF
TGCAGTGCGGACTCAGCGGGGGGGTACCAAGAGACCCAGTACTTC
>NA|TRBV7-9|NA|TRBJ1-3
CASSAAEENLLYF
TGTGCCAGCAGTGCGGCTGAGGAGAACCTCCTATATTTT
>NA|TRBV30|NA|TRBJ2-5
CAWSGHDGETQYF
TGTGCCTGGAGTGGGCATGACGGAGAGACCCAGTACTTC
>NA|TRBV5-1|TRBD1|TRBJ1-5
CASSPGQGSYSNQPQHF
TGCGCCAGCAGCCCGGGACAGGGGAGCTATAGCAATCAGCCCCAGCATTTT
>NA|TRBV19|NA|TRBJ2-2
CASKNGVAALTGELFF
TGTGCCAGTAAGAATGGGGTAGCGGCCCTCACCGGGGAGCTGTTTTTT
>NA|TRBV6-1|NA|TRBJ2-3
CASRSRTDTQYF
TGTGCCAGCAGGTCTAGAACAGATACGCAGTATTTT
>NA|TRBV7-8|TRBD1|TRBJ1-4
CASSSDRGLSEKLFF
TGTGCCAGCAGCAGTGACAGGGGGTTGTCTGAAAAACTGTTTTTT
>NA|TRBV27|NA|TRBJ2-7
CASAAWARDEQYF
TGTGCCAGCGCCGCCTGGGCGCGGGACGAGCAGTACTTC
>few|TRBV19|NA|TRBJ1-5
CASSILGSGRGGQPQHF
TGTGCCAGTAGTATTTTGGGTTCGGGCAGGGGAGGTCAGCCCCAGCATTTT
>NA|TRBV27|NA|TRBJ2-7
CASSFSTVSGEQYF
TGTGCCAGCAGTTTTTCCACGGTGTCAGGCGAGCAGTACTTC
>NA|TRBV28|NA|TRBJ2-1
CASETQGIDDNEQFF
TGTGCCAGCGAGACACAGGGAATTGACGACAATGAGCAGTTCTTC
>few|TRBV7-8|NA|TRBJ1-1
CASSLVGGVAEAFF
TGTGCCAGCAGCTTAGTAGGAGGGGTAGCTGAAGCTTTCTTT
>few|TRBV7-9|TRBD1|TRBJ1-2
CASSSTGSRGYTF
TGTGCCAGCAGCTCGACAGGGAGTAGAGGCTACACCTTC
>once|TRBV18|NA|TRBJ1-2
CASSPSGRDGYTF
TGTGCCAGCTCACCATCGGGGCGCGATGGCTACACCTTC
>NA|TRBV7-2|TRBD2|TRBJ2-1
CASSRGLAPRVSYNEQFF
TGTGCCAGCAGCCGGGGACTAGCCCCGCGAGTCTCCTACAATGAGCAGTTCTTC
>medium-sized|TRBV19|NA|TRBJ2-1
CASHGDFLPYNEQFF
TGTGCCAGCCACGGGGACTTTCTCCCCTACAATGAGCAGTTCTTC
>NA|TRBV7-2|NA|TRBJ2-7
CASSLQTGYEQYF
TGTGCCAGCAGCTTACAGACTGGCTACGAGCAGTACTTC
>NA|TRBV27|NA|TRBJ2-3
CASSHPSGYTDTQYF
TGTGCCAGCAGTCACCCTTCGGGTTACACAGATACGCAGTATTTT
>few|TRBV10-3|TRBD1|TRBJ1-2
CAIKRGGADGYTF
TGTGCCATAAAACGAGGGGGCGCAGATGGCTACACCTTC
>NA|TRBV6-1|NA|TRBJ2-1
CASRVPMTKDNEQFF
TGTGCCAGCAGGGTCCCAATGACGAAGGACAATGAGCAGTTCTTC
>few|TRBV7-9|TRBD2|TRBJ2-3
CASSLGLAGGWSTDTQYF
TGTGCCAGCAGCTTAGGTCTAGCGGGAGGTTGGAGCACAGATACGCAGTATTTT
>NA|TRBV6-5|NA|TRBJ1-3
CASSSGVTGNTIYF
TGTGCCAGCAGTTCGGGGGTGACTGGAAACACCATATATTTT
>NA|TRBV5-4|NA|TRBJ1-2
CASSFRGSGAGYTF
TGTGCCAGCAGCTTCCGGGGGTCGGGGGCTGGCTACACCTTC
>NA|TRBV28|NA|TRBJ2-7
CASSLVSGTPSSYEQYF
TGTGCCAGCAGTTTAGTTAGCGGTACTCCCAGCTCCTACGAGCAGTACTTC
>NA|TRBV12-3/TRBV12-4|TRBD1|TRBJ1-2
CATRDRVGYGYTF
TGTGCCACCAGGGACAGGGTGGGGTATGGCTACACCTTC
>NA|TRBV10-2|NA|TRBJ2-2
CASSAHKAGELFF
TGCGCCAGCAGCGCTCACAAGGCCGGGGAGCTGTTTTTT
>once|TRBV5-1|NA|TRBJ1-2
CASSLETGQVYTF
TGCGCCAGCAGCTTGGAGACAGGACAAGTCTACACCTTC
>NA|TRBV27|TRBD2|TRBJ2-2
CASSSLAGGRRELFF
TGTGCCAGCAGTTCATTAGCGGGGGGGAGGAGGGAGCTGTTTTTT
>large|TRBV5-4|TRBD2|TRBJ2-1
CASSFYGGAYNEQFF
TGTGCCAGCAGCTTTTACGGGGGGGCCTACAATGAGCAGTTCTTC
>few|TRBV21-1|NA|TRBJ2-3
CASSPPKGQTGCTDTQYF
TGTGCCAGCAGCCCACCCAAGGGCCAGACAGGGTGCACAGATACGCAGTATTTT
>NA|TRBV6-4|TRBD1|TRBJ2-3
CASSQGETDTQYF
TGTGCCAGCAGTCAGGGGGAAACAGATACGCAGTATTTT
>NA|TRBV19|NA|TRBJ1-1
CASSIQVNTEAFF
TGTGCCAGTAGTATACAGGTGAACACTGAAGCTTTCTTT
>few|TRBV19|TRBD2|TRBJ2-2
CASSIEGLAGAGELFF
TGTGCCAGTAGTATAGAGGGACTAGCGGGGGCCGGGGAGCTGTTTTTT
>few|TRBV20-1|NA|TRBJ2-3
CSARDISWASDTQYF
TGCAGTGCCAGGGACATCTCGTGGGCTTCAGATACGCAGTATTTT
>NA|TRBV30|NA|TRBJ1-5
CAWSVAGTQSNQPQHF
TGTGCCTGGAGTGTAGCCGGGACACAAAGCAATCAGCCCCAGCATTTT
>NA|TRBV19|NA|TRBJ1-2
CASRNINYGYTF
TGTGCCAGTAGGAACATTAACTATGGCTACACCTTC
>NA|TRBV20-1|NA|TRBJ2-5
CSARRPGMYQETQYF
TGCAGTGCTAGACGACCAGGGATGTACCAAGAGACCCAGTACTTC
>NA|TRBV7-2|TRBD2|TRBJ2-3
CASSLARGAGADTQYF
TGTGCCAGCAGCTTAGCGCGGGGGGCGGGGGCAGATACGCAGTATTTT
>NA|TRBV25-1|NA|TRBJ2-1
CASLGSPWGNEQFF
TGTGCCAGCCTAGGGTCCCCATGGGGCAATGAGCAGTTCTTC
>NA|TRBV19|TRBD2|TRBJ2-2
CASSTPPRLADYTNTGELFF
TGTGCCAGTAGTACCCCACCGAGACTAGCGGACTATACGAACACCGGGGAGCTGTTTTTT
>few|TRBV10-3|NA|TRBJ1-5
CAISVLGGDPQHF
TGTGCCATCAGTGTCCTTGGGGGTGATCCCCAGCATTTT
>NA|TRBV7-8|NA|TRBJ2-2
CASSLERGNARELFF
TGTGCCAGCAGCTTAGAGAGGGGGAACGCACGGGAGCTGTTTTTT
>NA|TRBV20-1|TRBD2|TRBJ2-7
CSASGSSYEQYF
TGCAGCGCTAGCGGGAGCTCCTACGAGCAGTACTTC
>NA|TRBV15|NA|TRBJ1-2
CATSRGTVNYGYTF
TGTGCCACCAGCAGGGGGACGGTAAACTATGGCTACACCTTC
>few|TRBV7-9|NA|TRBJ1-5
CASSPGTQPQHF
TGTGCCAGCAGCCCCGGGACTCAGCCCCAGCATTTT